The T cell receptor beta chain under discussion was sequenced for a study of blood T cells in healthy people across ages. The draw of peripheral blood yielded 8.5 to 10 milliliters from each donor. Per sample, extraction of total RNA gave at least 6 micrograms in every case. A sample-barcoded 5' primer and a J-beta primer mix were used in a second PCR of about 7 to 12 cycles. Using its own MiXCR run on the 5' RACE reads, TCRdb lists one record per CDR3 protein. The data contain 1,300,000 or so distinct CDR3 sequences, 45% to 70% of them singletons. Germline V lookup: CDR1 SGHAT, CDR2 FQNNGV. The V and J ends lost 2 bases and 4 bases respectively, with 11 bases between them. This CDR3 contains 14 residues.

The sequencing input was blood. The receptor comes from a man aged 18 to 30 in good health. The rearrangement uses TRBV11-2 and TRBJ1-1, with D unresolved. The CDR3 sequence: CASSLLLPPTEAFF. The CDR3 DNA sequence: TGTGCCAGCAGCTTATTACTACCTCCCACTGAAGCTTTCTTT.